A single sample gave rise to the 29 T cell receptor beta chains below, sequenced in a study of CD8+ T cells in alopecia areata. Extracted from the samples, RNA was reverse transcribed into cDNA to serve as the sequencing template. Generated by immunoSEQ multiplex PCR, the TCRdb table keeps only in-frame clones and is missing some. Counted here are about 150,000 clones, around 86% occurring once; the ten biggest clones make up about 15%. This specimen consisted of CD8+ T cells sorted from blood, obtained at week 0. These receptors all stem from a human donor with alopecia areata.

The gene calls are TRBV4-2 and TRBJ2-7; D may be TRBD1 (6 bases). V lost 0 bases and J lost 3, with 15 bases in between. The CDR3 totals 16 residues. Germline CDR1 reads LGHNA; CDR2 reads YNFKEQ. CDR3 DNA sequence: TGTGCCAGCAGCCAAGAATGGGCCGAGGGGGTCTACGAGCAGTACTTC. Translation: CASSQEWAEGVYEQYF.

The V and J genes are TRBV9 and TRBJ2-3, with D maybe TRBD1 (6 bases). The germline V gene encodes CDR1 SGDLS and CDR2 YYNGEE. The CDR3 contains 14 residues. V lost 4 bases and J lost 6, with 15 bases in between. The CDR3 DNA follows: TGTGCCAGCAGCACCAGAGGGGGAGCGGATACGCAGTATTTT. Translating gives CASSTRGGADTQYF.

The chain links TRBV2 to TRBJ2-2; 9 bases are a match to TRBD2. The V gene end was trimmed by 3 bases and the J gene end by 5 bases; junction bases not matched to a gene: 4. The CDR3 loop spans 15 amino acids. The germline V gene encodes CDR1 SNHLY and CDR2 FYNNEI. The CDR3 sequence: CASSDPAGGTGELFF. As DNA, the CDR3 is TGTGCCAGCAGTGATCCAGCGGGAGGTACCGGGGAGCTGTTTTTT.

The chain is built from TRBV30 and TRBJ2-1; the D is unclear. There are 12 residues in the CDR3. V was shortened by 1 base and J by 6 bases, with 7 bases between the two germline ends. Germline assignment: CDR1 GTSNPN and CDR2 SVGIG (reference sequence). The CDR3 DNA follows: TGTGCCTGGAGTGGACTGTTCAATGAGCAGTTCTTC. The encoded protein is CAWSGLFNEQFF.

The chain combines TRBV19 with TRBJ2-1; 9 bases agree with TRBD2. Trimming took 1 base from V and 7 from J; bases not matched to a gene: 5. CDR3 length: 15 residues. Germline V gene lookup returns CDR1 LNHDA and CDR2 SQIVND (reference sequence). CDR3 sequence reads: CASSIGLAASNEQFF. The CDR3, as DNA: TGTGCCAGTAGTATAGGACTAGCGGCCTCTAATGAGCAGTTCTTC.

The chain is built from TRBV29-1 and TRBJ2-7; 7 positions match TRBD1. The length of the CDR3 is 13 residues. Germline V CDR1 and CDR2: SQVTM, ANQGSEA. V was pared by 3 bases and J by 3 bases, with 5 bases of the junction left unmatched. The DNA of the CDR3 is TGCAGCGTTGAGACAGGGAAGGGCTACGAGCAGTACTTC. This codes for CSVETGKGYEQYF.

The V and J genes are TRBV7-6 and TRBJ2-7, with D perhaps matching TRBD1 (6 bases). The germline V gene has CDR1 SGHVS and CDR2 FNYEAQ. Deletions cut 4 bases from V and 5 bases from J, with 24 bases between. The CDR3 runs to 17 residues. The CDR3 spells CASSSSCCKGEFHEQYF. CDR3 bases: TGTGCCAGCAGCTCCTCGTGTTGTAAGGGGGAGTTTCACGAGCAGTACTTC.

In its sample, this clone was seen once. The chain uses TRBV19 and TRBJ2-7, with D unresolved. CDR3 length: 14 residues. From germline, CDR1 is LNHDA and CDR2 SQIVND (reference sequence). V was cut by 6 bases and J by 1 base, with 13 bases left in between. The CDR3 DNA is TGTGCCAGTAGCCCCGGAAAAGTATCCTACGAGCAGTACTTC. Its protein is CASSPGKVSYEQYF.

The chain joins TRBV7-6 to TRBJ2-3, with unresolved D. The CDR3 extends over 13 amino acids. CDR1 and CDR2 from the germline V gene are SGHVS and FNYEAQ. Trimming removed 2 bases at V and 0 bases at J, with 3 bases between. CDR3 coding DNA: TGTGCCAGCAGCTTACAGAGCACAGATACGCAGTATTTT. This sequence encodes CASSLQSTDTQYF.

V usage is TRBV11-2 and J usage is TRBJ2-7; a weak D match, TRBD1 (6 bases). In germline, CDR1 is SGHAT, CDR2 FQNNGV. V was cut by 5 bases and J by 4 bases, with 15 bases left in between. This CDR3 contains 14 residues. CDR3 loop: CASSGSDRVYEQYF. The DNA for the CDR3 is TGTGCCAGCAGCGGATCGGACAGAGTATACGAGCAGTACTTC.

The rearrangement links TRBV2 to TRBJ2-1; TRBD2 matches 10 bases. V trimming: 5 bases; J trimming: 3 bases; junction bases outside the gene matches: 7. The length of the CDR3 is 16 residues. Germline V gene sequence: CDR1 SNHLY, CDR2 FYNNEI. The CDR3 DNA reads as TGTGCCAGCAGTTTGTTAGCGGGGGGAGACTACAATGAGCAGTTCTTC. Protein sequence: CASSLLAGGDYNEQFF. Filled out from reference TRBV2 and TRBJ2-1, the complete variable domain reads EPEVTQTPSHQVTQMGQEVILRCVPISNHLYFYWYRQILGQKVEFLVSFYNNEISEKSEIFDDQFSVERPDGSNFTLKIRSTKLEDSAMYFCASSLLAGGDYNEQFFGPGTRLTVL.

The chain has TRBV29-1 and TRBJ2-7; TRBD1 is a possible D gene (5 bases). Looked up from germline, CDR1 is SQVTM and CDR2 is ANQGSEA. This CDR3 has 15 amino acids. V was trimmed by 0 bases and J by 0 bases, leaving 12 bases between them. The CDR3 coding sequence is TGCAGCGTTGAAGATCGCAGGGCTTCCTCCTACGAGCAGTACTTC. Its protein product is CSVEDRRASSYEQYF.

This clone was detected once. The chain recombines TRBV19 with TRBJ2-3, with D hard to call. V dropped 7 bases and J dropped 2 bases, with 13 bases sitting between them. Germline assignment: CDR1 LNHDA and CDR2 SQIVND (reference sequence). There are 14 residues in the CDR3. The CDR3 here is CASNRGPITDTQYF. As DNA, the CDR3 is TGTGCCAGTAATCGCGGCCCAATCACAGATACGCAGTATTTT.

The genes are TRBV14 and TRBJ2-3, with D possibly TRBD2 on 6 matching bases. CDR1 and CDR2 (germline): SGHDN, FVKESK. V was cut by 3 bases and J by 5 bases, with 15 bases left in between. This CDR3 contains 15 residues. Here the CDR3 DNA reads TGTGCCAGCAGCCAGGGACTCTCACGAGGAGATACGCAGTATTTT. Its protein is CASSQGLSRGDTQYF.

This chain links TRBV6-1 with TRBJ2-2, with D possibly TRBD2 on 6 matching bases. The CDR3 has 15 residues. The V end was cut by 8 bases, the J end by 0 bases, with 13 bases between. CDR1 and CDR2 from the germline V gene are MNHNS and SASEGT. CDR3 DNA: TGTGCCAGCCGGGGGACGGGAGCGAACACCGGGGAGCTGTTTTTT. Protein: CASRGTGANTGELFF.

The rearrangement uses TRBV4-1 and TRBJ2-1; TRBD1 agrees at 7 bases. The length of the CDR3 is 16 residues. J was trimmed by 4 bases and V by 4 bases; bases with no gene match: 10. CDR1 MGHRA and CDR2 YSYEKL come from the germline V gene. The CDR3 is CASSLYSGGSYNEQFF. The CDR3 DNA follows: TGCGCCAGCAGCCTTTACTCAGGGGGTTCTTACAATGAGCAGTTCTTC.

This clone has only one observation. The V call is TRBV25-1, the J call TRBJ2-7, with 11 nucleotides matching TRBD2. Germline loops: CDR1 MGHDK, CDR2 SYGVNS. After removal of 9 bases from V and 4 bases from J, the junction contained 11 bases not matched to a gene. This CDR3 has 15 residues. CDR3 nucleotides: TGTGCCAGTCAGACCCCGACTAGCGGGGTATACGAGCAGTACTTC. Encoded protein: CASQTPTSGVYEQYF.

The chain couples TRBV5-8 to TRBJ2-5; D is undetermined. The CDR3 loop spans 17 amino acids. V shed 0 bases and J shed 2 bases, with 17 bases lying between them. Germline loops: CDR1 SGHTS, CDR2 YDEGEE. As DNA, the CDR3 is TGTGCCAGCAGCTTGGCGGTCTGGCTAGACTTTCAAGAGACCCAGTACTTC. As protein: CASSLAVWLDFQETQYF.

This chain links TRBV5-1 with TRBJ2-1; 10 nucleotides line up with TRBD2. V was pared by 0 bases and J by 6 bases, with 9 bases of the junction left unmatched. Germline CDR1 and CDR2: SGHRS and YFSETQ. This CDR3 region has 17 residues. The CDR3 sequence is CASSLGLAGGGSNEQFF. CDR3 nucleotide sequence: TGCGCCAGCAGCTTGGGACTAGCGGGCGGGGGGAGCAATGAGCAGTTCTTC.

V gene TRBV9 combines with J gene TRBJ2-1; no clear D. Germline values: CDR1 SGDLS, CDR2 YYNGEE. V lost 3 bases and J lost 10, with 14 bases in between. This CDR3 is 13 amino acids long. CDR3 sequence reads: CASSAPRGVEQFF. Written as DNA, the CDR3 is TGTGCCAGCAGCGCCCCTCGAGGAGTGGAGCAGTTCTTC.

V usage is TRBV6-6 and J usage is TRBJ2-3; either TRBD1 or TRBD2 may fit D (5 bases each). The V gene lost 4 bases and the J gene lost 1 base, with 15 bases spanning the gap. Looked up from germline, CDR1 is MNHNY and CDR2 is SVGAGI (reference sequence). There are 16 residues in the CDR3. Here the CDR3 DNA reads TGTGCCAGCAGTTCCACAGGCGGGTCTGGCACAGATACGCAGTATTTT. Amino acid sequence: CASSSTGGSGTDTQYF.

The chain combines TRBV27 with TRBJ2-3; possible D gene TRBD2, 6 bases. CDR1 MNHEY and CDR2 SMNVEV come from the germline V gene (reference sequence). The length of the CDR3 is 15 residues. Trimming cost V 1 base and J 6 bases, with 14 bases left between them. This CDR3 is CASSLLRDGGDTQYF. CDR3 DNA sequence: TGTGCCAGCAGTTTATTACGGGATGGGGGGGATACGCAGTATTTT.

J is TRBJ2-1 and V is TRBV27, with 14 bases that match TRBD2. From germline, CDR1 is MNHEY and CDR2 SMNVEV (reference sequence). With V trimmed by 2 bases and J by 0 bases, 9 bases remained unmatched. CDR3 length: 20 amino acids. This CDR3 reads CASSLSSGLAGASSYNEQFF. The CDR3 DNA reads TGTGCCAGCAGTTTAAGTTCGGGACTAGCGGGGGCGAGCTCCTACAATGAGCAGTTCTTC.

The table lists this clone with a few counts. This CDR3 is CASSPGTGETQYF. CDR3 in DNA: TGTGCCAGCAGCCCTGGGACAGGAGAGACCCAGTACTTC. The chain is built from TRBV7-3 and TRBJ2-5; 8 positions agree with TRBD1. Germline V lookup: CDR1 SGHTA, CDR2 FQGTGA. V shed 5 bases and J 4 bases; nucleotides not matched to a gene: 3. The CDR3 has 13 residues.

The rearrangement links TRBV29-1 to TRBJ1-1; 9 positions agree with TRBD1. The CDR3 covers 13 residues. Per germline, CDR1 SQVTM and CDR2 ANQGSEA. Losses at the gene ends were 7 bases for V and 9 bases for J; bases not matched to a gene: 12. The CDR3 spells CSAPGQGGYKAFF. The DNA of the CDR3 is TGCAGCGCGCCGGGACAGGGAGGCTACAAAGCTTTCTTT.

A remark on this clone: Other nucleotide sequences in the sample specify the same CDR3. V is TRBV7-9 and J is TRBJ1-5; D not certain. Germline CDR1 SEHNR, CDR2 FQNEAQ (reference sequence). V lost 1 base, J lost 3 bases, and 7 bases lay in between. This CDR3 contains 14 residues. CDR3 loop: CASSLDSSNQPQHF. In DNA, the CDR3 is TGTGCCAGCAGCTTAGATAGTTCCAATCAGCCCCAGCATTTT.

The V call is TRBV7-8, the J call TRBJ2-7, with a possible D match to TRBD2 (6 bases). The CDR3 runs to 14 residues. The germline gives CDR1 SGHVS, CDR2 FQNEAQ. V lost 5 bases to trimming and J lost 6 bases, with 17 bases between them. As DNA, the CDR3 is TGTGCCAGCAGCCTGGGGGGTCTCCTTACCGAGCAGTACTTC. Its protein product is CASSLGGLLTEQYF.

This chain joins TRBV5-4 and TRBJ1-2; no clear D gene. The V gene lost 3 bases and the J gene lost 2 bases, with 11 bases spanning the gap. Germline V gene sequence: CDR1 SGHNT, CDR2 YYREEE (reference sequence). This CDR3 region has 14 residues. CDR3: CASSWGGGNYGYTF. CDR3 sequence (DNA): TGTGCCAGCAGCTGGGGTGGCGGGAACTATGGCTACACCTTC.

The chain couples TRBV29-1 to TRBJ2-2; D uncertain. CDR1 is SQVTM and CDR2 is ANQGSEA in the germline V gene. The CDR3 length is 19 residues. CDR3 nucleotides: TGCGGAACAAGTTGGACGCTATCCGACCCCTATACGAACACCGGGGAGCTGTTTTTT. This translates into CGTSWTLSDPYTNTGELFF.